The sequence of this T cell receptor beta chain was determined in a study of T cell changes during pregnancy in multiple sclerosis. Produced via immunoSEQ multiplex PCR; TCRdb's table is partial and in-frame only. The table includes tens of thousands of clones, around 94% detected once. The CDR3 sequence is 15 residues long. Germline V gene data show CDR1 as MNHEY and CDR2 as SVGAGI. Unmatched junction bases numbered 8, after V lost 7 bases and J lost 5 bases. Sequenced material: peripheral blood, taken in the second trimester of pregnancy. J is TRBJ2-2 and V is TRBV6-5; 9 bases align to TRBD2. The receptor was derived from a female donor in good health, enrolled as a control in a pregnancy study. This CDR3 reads CASNPTSGQTGELFF. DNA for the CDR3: TGTGCCAGCAACCCGACTAGCGGACAAACCGGGGAGCTGTTTTTT.